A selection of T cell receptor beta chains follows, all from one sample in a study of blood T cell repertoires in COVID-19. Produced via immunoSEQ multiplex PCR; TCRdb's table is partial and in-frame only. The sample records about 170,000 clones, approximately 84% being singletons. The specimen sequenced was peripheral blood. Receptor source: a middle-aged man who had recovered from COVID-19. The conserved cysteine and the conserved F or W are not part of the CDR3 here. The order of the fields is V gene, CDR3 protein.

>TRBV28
ASSLSSISGNTIY
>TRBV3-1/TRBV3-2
ASSLTGFPQETQY
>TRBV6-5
ASSYRQGAGYT
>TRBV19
ASRRTGELF
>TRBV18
ASSSRQGVAKNIQY
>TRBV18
ASSRARGLKNIQY
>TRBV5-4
ASSLELRTNTGELF
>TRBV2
ASSEVGGGNQPQH
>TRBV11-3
ASSLEEQYGGEQF
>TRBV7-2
ASSISFSGNTIY
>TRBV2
ASSAERGDNEQF
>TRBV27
ASSDYRRMNTEAF
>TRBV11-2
ASSQTGLGNTIY
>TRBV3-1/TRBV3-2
ASSFVVAGGTDTQY
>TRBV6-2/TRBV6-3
ASSSVRAGANVLT
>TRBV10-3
AISGDRGAYEQY
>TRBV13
ASSREATSTDTQY
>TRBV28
ASSLGETEAF
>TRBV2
ASQWGGSNEKLF
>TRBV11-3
ASRPKTGPRNTEAF
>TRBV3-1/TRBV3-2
ASSQGTGEKLF
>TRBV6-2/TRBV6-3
ASSYGGIGEQF
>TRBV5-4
ASSSPGQEIYEQY
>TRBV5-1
ASSFYGSGYEQY
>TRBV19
ASSHRLAGELF
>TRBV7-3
ASSLTATGGGNTGELF
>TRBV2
ASSELGPNTGELF
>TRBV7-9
ASSFGNQPQH